The 28 T cell receptor beta chains listed next were all sequenced from one sample in a study of healthy donors' naive CD4 and CD8 T cells. Each TCR library used around 540 ng of total RNA and a linear amplification protocol. TCRdb fed the reads into MiXCR, producing one record per CDR3 protein. The table includes 180,000 or so distinct CDR3 sequences, around 80% detected once. The specimen sequenced was naive CD4+ and CD8+ T cells sorted from blood, pooled from several donors. Receptors originate from a pool of human donors in good health; the sample pools cells from several healthy donors.

This clonotype turned up a few times. The chain joins TRBV29-1 to TRBJ2-3; possibly TRBD1 for D (5 bases). The ends were cut back, 4 bases at V and 0 bases at J, with 8 bases in the middle. The CDR3 sequence is 13 residues long. Germline assignment: CDR1 SQVTM and CDR2 ANQGSEA. The chain's CDR3 is CSVVRGSTDTQYF. The CDR3, as DNA: TGCAGCGTTGTTAGGGGTAGCACAGATACGCAGTATTTT.

The chain uses TRBV10-3 and TRBJ1-5; unclear D gene. The CDR3 contains 12 residues. Trimming took off 8 bases at V and 5 bases at J, with 10 bases between the two ends. Germline V gene lookup returns CDR1 ENHRY and CDR2 SYGVKD. The CDR3 region is CAISGSDQPQHF. Written as DNA, the CDR3 is TGTGCCATCTCCGGGTCTGATCAGCCCCAGCATTTT.

The CDR3 spells CSGCSGNTEAFF. The CDR3 DNA reads TGCAGCGGGTGCTCGGGCAACACTGAAGCTTTCTTT. The genes are TRBV29-1 and TRBJ1-1; no clear D gene. From germline, CDR1 is SQVTM and CDR2 ANQGSEA. The CDR3 consists of 12 residues. V shed 7 bases and J shed 2 bases, with 11 bases lying between them.

This chain's CDR3 is CSAREDRGGQQYF. CDR3 in DNA: TGCAGTGCTAGGGAGGACAGGGGTGGTCAGCAGTACTTC. The V gene is TRBV20-1, the J gene TRBJ2-7, with 9 bases matching TRBD1. Trimming took 3 bases from V and 8 from J; bases not matched to a gene: 8. Germline loops: CDR1 DFQATT, CDR2 SNEGSKA (reference sequence). The CDR3 contains 13 residues.

This chain uses TRBV13 with TRBJ2-1; 8 positions agree with TRBD2. The V segment lost 5 bases and the J segment 1 base; nucleotides outside the gene matches: 10. CDR3 length equals 17 residues. Looked up from germline, CDR1 is PRHDT and CDR2 is FYEKMQ (reference sequence). As DNA, the CDR3 is TGTGCCAGCAGCGGCCGAGAGAGCGGGAGATCCTACAATGAGCAGTTCTTC. Residues: CASSGRESGRSYNEQFF. Based on the CDR3 plus reference TRBV13 and TRBJ2-1, the full variable domain is AAGVIQSPRHLIKEKRETATLKCYPIPRHDTVYWYQQGPGQDPQFLISFYEKMQSDKGSIPDRFSAQQFSDYHSELNMSSLELGDSALYFCASSGRESGRSYNEQFFGPGTRLTVL.

This chain joins TRBV19 and TRBJ2-3; D remains ambiguous. Trimming removed 5 bases from V and 0 bases from J, with 12 bases in between. Germline-derived CDR1 and CDR2 are LNHDA and SQIVND (reference sequence). The CDR3 has 15 residues. The CDR3 reads CASSQQSSSTDTQYF. The CDR3, as DNA: TGTGCCAGTAGTCAACAGTCCTCTAGCACAGATACGCAGTATTTT.

The V and J genes are TRBV27 and TRBJ1-1, with D unresolved. CDR3 length: 13 amino acids. The germline CDR1 and CDR2 sequences are MNHEY and SMNVEV (reference sequence). Trimming stripped 3 bases from V and 6 bases from J, with 11 bases between. The CDR3 DNA is TGTGCCAGCAGTTTTGAGGGTCGCTCTGAAGCTTTCTTT. Encoded protein: CASSFEGRSEAFF.

The chain couples TRBV5-4 to TRBJ2-2; D possibly corresponds to TRBD2 (6 bases). The V and J ends lost 0 bases and 1 base respectively, with 10 bases between them. The CDR3 sequence is 16 residues long. Germline lookup yields CDR1 SGHNT and CDR2 YYREEE (reference sequence). CDR3 bases: TGTGCCAGCAGCTTGGAGGCGGGGCAGAACACCGGGGAGCTGTTTTTT. It is translated as CASSLEAGQNTGELFF.

A few counts support this clonotype. V gene TRBV18 combines with J gene TRBJ2-5; no reliable D call. CDR1 and CDR2 from the germline V gene are KGHSH and LQKENI. The CDR3 has 13 amino acids. V gave up 3 bases and J gave up 2 bases, with 7 bases separating them. The chain's CDR3 is CASSPQSQETQYF. The CDR3 nucleotides read TGTGCCAGCTCACCCCAAAGTCAAGAGACCCAGTACTTC.

The rearrangement uses TRBV5-1 and TRBJ2-1; 8 bases fit TRBD2. Trimming removed 0 bases from V and 7 bases from J; junction bases left unmatched: 3. Per germline, CDR1 SGHRS and CDR2 YFSETQ. The CDR3 consists of 14 residues. The DNA of the CDR3 is TGCGCCAGCAGCTTGGCTAGCGGGCGGAATGAGCAGTTCTTC. Its translation is CASSLASGRNEQFF.

CDR3: CSARDLYKSNNEQFF. The CDR3 DNA sequence: TGCAGTGCTAGAGATCTATACAAATCCAACAATGAGCAGTTCTTC. J is TRBJ2-1 and V is TRBV20-1; D not certain. Trimming pared 0 bases from V and 5 bases from J, leaving 14 bases between. CDR1 DFQATT and CDR2 SNEGSKA come from the germline V gene (reference sequence). The CDR3 is 15 residues long.

The gene calls are TRBV20-1 and TRBJ1-5; TRBD1 aligns across 9 bases. In germline, CDR1 is DFQATT, CDR2 SNEGSKA (reference sequence). Trimming at V came to 5 bases and at J to 0 bases, leaving 8 bases not matched to a gene. CDR3 size: 16 residues. DNA of the CDR3: TGCAGTGCTGGACCCGGGACAGGGAATAGCAATCAGCCCCAGCATTTT. Protein: CSAGPGTGNSNQPQHF.

The chain has TRBV29-1 and TRBJ1-1; tentatively, D is TRBD1 (5 bases). This CDR3 has 13 amino acids. Germline V gene lookup returns CDR1 SQVTM and CDR2 ANQGSEA. Trimming stripped 7 bases from V and 5 bases from J, with 17 bases between. The CDR3, as DNA: TGCAGCGGCTCGGGGGGAGGGTGGACTGAAGCTTTCTTT. Translation: CSGSGGGWTEAFF.

The CDR3 region has the DNA TGTGCCCGGGGTGACACCGGGGAGCTGTTTTTT. Translated: CARGDTGELFF. J is TRBJ2-2 and V is TRBV30, with a weak D call TRBD2 (5 bases). CDR3 length: 11 amino acids. CDR1 is GTSNPN and CDR2 is SVGIG in the germline V gene (reference sequence). V gave up 8 bases and J gave up 3 bases, with 7 bases separating them.

CDR3 in DNA: TGTGCCAGTAGTCCGACCGCCCGGACCGCTAGCAATCAGCCCCAGCATTTT. This gives the protein CASSPTARTASNQPQHF. The chain couples TRBV19 to TRBJ1-5; D is unresolved. CDR3 length equals 17 residues. Germline assignment: CDR1 LNHDA and CDR2 SQIVND (reference sequence). The V end was cut by 5 bases, the J end by 0 bases, with 17 bases between.

The J gene is TRBJ2-1, the V gene TRBV30; D perhaps matches TRBD1 (5 bases). The germline V gene has CDR1 GTSNPN and CDR2 SVGIG (reference sequence). V was clipped by 3 bases and J by 4 bases, with 16 bases between them. This CDR3 region has 15 residues. In nucleotides, the CDR3 is TGTGCCTGGAGCAACCCTGACAGAGGTTACAATGAGCAGTTCTTC. It translates to CAWSNPDRGYNEQFF.

V gene TRBV19 combines with J gene TRBJ2-1; D call uncertain. CDR3 length equals 14 residues. Germline lookup yields CDR1 LNHDA and CDR2 SQIVND (reference sequence). V shed 3 bases and J shed 9 bases, with 15 bases lying between them. The CDR3 coding sequence is TGTGCCAGTAGTATTGGCCCTCCGCCCAGTGAGCAGTTCTTC. Its translation is CASSIGPPPSEQFF.

The chain employs TRBV30 and TRBJ1-1; no firm D call. The germline V gene has CDR1 GTSNPN and CDR2 SVGIG (reference sequence). V lost 5 bases and J 1 base, leaving 8 bases between the germline ends. The CDR3 extends over 12 amino acids. The CDR3 region is CAWDAQNTEAFF. Written as DNA, the CDR3 is TGTGCCTGGGACGCCCAGAACACTGAAGCTTTCTTT.

V usage is TRBV20-1 and J usage is TRBJ2-2; D is perhaps TRBD1 (5 bases). Per the germline V gene, CDR1 is DFQATT and CDR2 is SNEGSKA (reference sequence). This CDR3 spans 11 amino acids. The V end lost 5 bases, the J end lost 7 bases, and 8 bases lay between the germline ends. The chain's CDR3 is CSAAGFGELFF. Written as DNA, the CDR3 is TGCAGTGCTGCAGGGTTCGGGGAGCTGTTTTTT.

The chain uses TRBV19 and TRBJ1-2; no definite D call. V lost 9 bases and J 8 bases, leaving 19 bases between the germline ends. CDR1 and CDR2 from the germline V gene are LNHDA and SQIVND (reference sequence). CDR3 size: 13 residues. The CDR3 loop reads CASSPSTVLGYTF. CDR3 DNA sequence: TGTGCCAGCAGCCCATCGACGGTTCTGGGCTACACCTTC.

The rearrangement uses TRBV29-1 and TRBJ2-5; a weak D match, TRBD2 (5 bases). Between the trimmed V and J ends, which lost 5 bases and 5 bases, there was a span of 21 bases. Looked up from germline, CDR1 is SQVTM and CDR2 is ANQGSEA. The CDR3 totals 15 residues. DNA of the CDR3: TGCAGCGTTCTTCCCCTTAACGGAGGCCCGGAGACCCAGTACTTC. This translates into CSVLPLNGGPETQYF.

The chain recombines TRBV30 with TRBJ2-7, with 9 bases that match TRBD1. This CDR3 contains 14 residues. V shed 2 bases, J shed 5 bases, and the junction held 7 bases outside the gene matches. Germline V gene sequence: CDR1 GTSNPN, CDR2 SVGIG (reference sequence). CDR3 sequence reads: CAWSSGTGSHEQYF. As DNA, the CDR3 is TGTGCCTGGAGTTCCGGGACAGGGTCCCACGAGCAGTACTTC.

The chain joins TRBV30 to TRBJ2-7, with D maybe TRBD1 (6 bases). Per germline, CDR1 GTSNPN and CDR2 SVGIG (reference sequence). The CDR3 covers 15 residues. Trimming stripped 5 bases from V and 2 bases from J, with 19 bases between. CDR3 bases: TGTGCCTGGTTGAGTAGGACAGTAAGCACCTACGAGCAGTACTTC. Translated, it gives CAWLSRTVSTYEQYF.

This rearrangement joins TRBV5-4 to TRBJ1-2; 10 bases fit TRBD1. The CDR3 covers 14 residues. Germline CDR1 and CDR2: SGHNT and YYREEE (reference sequence). V was pared by 4 bases and J by 8 bases, with 8 bases of the junction left unmatched. In DNA form, the CDR3 reads TGTGCCAGCAGCCTACTCGGGACAGGGGTCGGCTACACCTTC. Its protein is CASSLLGTGVGYTF.

This clonotype was counted a few times. The chain carries TRBV29-1 and TRBJ2-7; D is undetermined. The CDR3 runs to 12 residues. V was trimmed by 4 bases and J by 4 bases, leaving 11 bases between them. From germline, CDR1 is SQVTM and CDR2 ANQGSEA. The CDR3 region has the DNA TGCAGCGTTGCCGGCGATTATTACGAGCAGTACTTC. This encodes CSVAGDYYEQYF.

The chain carries TRBV28 and TRBJ2-7; 9 nucleotides agree with TRBD2. The junction had 11 bases not matched to a gene; V was cut back by 7 bases and J by 1 base. The germline V gene encodes CDR1 MDHEN and CDR2 SYDVKM. This CDR3 is 16 amino acids long. The CDR3 sequence: CASTPQGAGGSYEQYF. The CDR3 DNA reads as TGTGCCAGCACTCCTCAAGGAGCGGGAGGTTCCTACGAGCAGTACTTC.

The V gene is TRBV27, the J gene TRBJ1-1; the D is unclear. The CDR3 loop spans 13 amino acids. Trimming left V 6 bases short and J 0 bases short, with 8 bases between. The germline CDR1 and CDR2 sequences are MNHEY and SMNVEV (reference sequence). Here the CDR3 reads CASRAGVNTEAFF. The CDR3, as DNA: TGTGCCAGCAGAGCCGGGGTGAACACTGAAGCTTTCTTT.

This clonotype appeared a few times. The rearrangement links TRBV29-1 to TRBJ2-1; a weak D match, TRBD1 (5 bases). CDR1 and CDR2 from the germline V gene are SQVTM and ANQGSEA. This CDR3 contains 16 residues. With 1 base removed from V and 0 bases from J, the gap between germline ends came to 13 bases. CDR3 protein: CSVEGSQASSYNEQFF. DNA of the CDR3: TGCAGCGTTGAAGGCTCACAGGCTAGCTCCTACAATGAGCAGTTCTTC.